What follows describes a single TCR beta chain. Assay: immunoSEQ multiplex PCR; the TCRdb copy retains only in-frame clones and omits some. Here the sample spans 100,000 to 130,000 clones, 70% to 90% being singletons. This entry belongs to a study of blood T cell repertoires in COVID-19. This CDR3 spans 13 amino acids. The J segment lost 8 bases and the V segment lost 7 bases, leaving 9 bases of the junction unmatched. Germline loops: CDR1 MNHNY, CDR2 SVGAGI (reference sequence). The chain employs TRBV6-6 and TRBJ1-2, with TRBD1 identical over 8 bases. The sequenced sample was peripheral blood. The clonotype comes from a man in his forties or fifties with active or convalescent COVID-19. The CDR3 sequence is CASNQQGAWGYTF. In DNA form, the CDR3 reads TGTGCCAGCAACCAGCAGGGGGCATGGGGCTACACCTTC.